The clone carrying this TCR beta chain has just a few counts. This sample includes further DNA sequences coding for the same CDR3. The entry originates in a study of shared clonotypes between healthy human individuals. The assay ran at deep level. In the original processing: Sequence data from immunoSEQ were junction-only and lacked quality scores; consequently, filtering differed. Only in-frame clones appear in the TCRdb table, and some are missing; sequencing was by immunoSEQ multiplex PCR. V, J and clone size reflect that table, while D and trimming were determined from the DNA. The profile covers over a million clones, with about 80% appearing a single time and 0.55% to 0.7% taken by the ten largest. Healthy and HIV-negative, the adult donors had no recent acute infections or vaccinations. The receptor's source is a man younger than 35 in good health. Some clones in this sample may be carry-over from other donors' samples. What was sequenced was memory CD4+ T cells from PBMCs. The sample's subset: CD45RA-negative fraction.

CDR3 amino acids: CASSQVGLAGSSYNEQFF. In DNA form, the CDR3 reads TGTGCCAGCAGCCAAGTAGGTCTAGCGGGAAGCTCCTACAATGAGCAGTTCTTC. V usage is TRBV4-2 and J usage is TRBJ2-1; 9 bases line up with TRBD2. The germline CDR1 and CDR2 sequences are LGHNA and YNFKEQ. This CDR3 has 18 amino acids. V trimming: 1 base; J trimming: 0 bases; junction bases outside the gene matches: 7.